The rows below give T cell receptor beta chains drawn from one sample of a study of blood T cell repertoires in COVID-19. The repertoire was sequenced with immunoSEQ multiplex PCR; TCRdb's copy has only in-frame clones and lacks some. The repertoire holds some 120,000 clones, about 80% seen once, with 20% to 25% in the top ten. Sequences were obtained from peripheral blood. These receptors were collected from a human donor in a cohort sampled during active COVID-19. The CDR3 runs from the conserved cysteine through the conserved F or W. The D gene is left open where the match is weak. Size tells how often a clone was seen (once, few, many) or the class of an expanded clone, and some rows leave it out.

size	J	V	D	DNA	CDR3
NA	TRBJ1-6	TRBV30	NA	TGTGCCTGCCGAAGGGGGTGGACCTCATCCCTCACCAATTCACCCCTCCACTTT	CACRRGWTSSLTNSPLHF
NA	TRBJ1-2	TRBV6-4	TRBD1	TGTGCCAGCAGTGAAATTGCAGGGGGCTATGGCTACACCTTC	CASSEIAGGYGYTF
NA	TRBJ2-2	TRBV10-3	NA	TGTGCCACCCAGTCTAGACCCACCGGGGAGCTGTTTTTT	CATQSRPTGELFF
NA	TRBJ1-2	TRBV7-9	TRBD1	TGTGCCAGCAGGGATGCCGGGACAGGGTCTGGCTACACCTTC	CASRDAGTGSGYTF
NA	TRBJ1-1	TRBV21-1	NA	TGTGCCAGCAGCAAAGGGATGACAGGGGGGAACACTGAAGCTTTCTTT	CASSKGMTGGNTEAFF
once	TRBJ2-7	TRBV7-3	TRBD1	TGTGCCAGCAGCTACGGACAGGGGGAGTCCTACGAGCAGTACTTC	CASSYGQGESYEQYF
once	TRBJ2-1	TRBV13	TRBD2	TGTGCCAGCAGCCTGGGACTAGCGGGGTACAATGAGCAGTTCTTC	CASSLGLAGYNEQFF
NA	TRBJ2-3	TRBV2	TRBD1	TGTGCCAGCAGTGATCGGGCAGGGGGCCTCACAGATACGCAGTATTTT	CASSDRAGGLTDTQYF
NA	TRBJ1-6	TRBV5-8	TRBD1	TGTGCCAGCAGCCTAACGGGACAGCCCCCGATTTCACCCCTCCACTTT	CASSLTGQPPISPLHF
many	TRBJ2-7	TRBV27	TRBD2	TGTGCCAGCAGTGCCCTCCCCCTGGTGGCTAGCGGGTTTAGCTCCTACGAGCAGTACTTC	CASSALPLVASGFSSYEQYF
few	TRBJ1-6	TRBV27	NA	TGTGCCAGCACGGACTGGAGCTCCTATAATTCACCCCTCCACTTT	CASTDWSSYNSPLHF
NA	TRBJ1-6	TRBV9	NA	TGTGCCAGCACCGCGGGGGGTTCGGGCTCACCCCTCCACTTT	CASTAGGSGSPLHF
NA	TRBJ1-2	TRBV5-4	NA	TGTGCCAGCAGCCCGTCTTGGGCAGGGGTTCGCTATGGCTACACCTTC	CASSPSWAGVRYGYTF
NA	TRBJ1-1	TRBV4-3	NA	TGCGCCAGCAGCCAAGGGGGGGGGCTGAACACTGAAGCTTTCTTT	CASSQGGGLNTEAFF
NA	TRBJ2-1	TRBV7-3	NA	TGTGCCAGCAGCTTAACTCTACGCAATGAGCAGTTCTTC	CASSLTLRNEQFF
NA	TRBJ2-3	TRBV6-4	NA	TGTGCCACCCCCCCCGACAGGCCTGTTCTCACAGATACGCAGTATTTT	CATPPDRPVLTDTQYF
NA	TRBJ2-5	TRBV5-1	TRBD2	TGCGCCAGCAGGAGAGCGGGAGGAAGCCAAGAGACCCAGTACTTC	CASRRAGGSQETQYF
NA	TRBJ1-2	TRBV5-4	TRBD1	TGTGCCAGCAGCCCGTGGACAGGGGGGCCTTATGGCTACACCTTC	CASSPWTGGPYGYTF
NA	TRBJ1-1	TRBV11-2	NA	TGTGCCAGCAGCTGGAGCTTCAACACTGAAGCTTTCTTT	CASSWSFNTEAFF
few	TRBJ1-1	TRBV11-2	TRBD1	TGTGCCAGCAGCCAGACCCCGGGACAGGGACATACTGAAGCTTTCTTT	CASSQTPGQGHTEAFF
few	TRBJ1-1	TRBV5-4	NA	TGTGCCAGCAGGGTGGGAGGGGCTGAAGCTTTCTTT	CASRVGGAEAFF
NA	TRBJ2-5	TRBV7-3	TRBD1	TGTGCCAGCAGCACAAGGACAGGGATCGAGACCCAGTACTTC	CASSTRTGIETQYF
once	TRBJ2-2	TRBV30	TRBD2	TGTGCCTGGAGTCTAGCGGGGGGCTCGAACACCGGGGAGCTGTTTTTT	CAWSLAGGSNTGELFF
NA	TRBJ2-7	TRBV6-6	NA	TGTGCCAGCAGTTACTTTTACAGAGACTACGAGCAGTACTTC	CASSYFYRDYEQYF
NA	TRBJ2-3	TRBV28	TRBD1	TGTGCCAGCAGTTCACCGGGACAGAAGAAAGATACGCAGTATTTT	CASSSPGQKKDTQYF
NA	TRBJ1-1	TRBV11-2	NA	TGTGCCAGCAGCTTAATGGCAGGGGTAGACACTGAAGCTTTCTTT	CASSLMAGVDTEAFF
few	TRBJ2-2	TRBV18	TRBD1	TGTGCCAGCTCACCATGGACAGGCGAGGACACCGGGGAGCTGTTTTTT	CASSPWTGEDTGELFF
NA	TRBJ2-6	TRBV10-3	TRBD1	TGTGCCACGTACGACAGGGTTCGGTCTGGGGCCAACGTCCTGACTTTC	CATYDRVRSGANVLTF
NA	TRBJ1-5	TRBV7-2	NA	TGTGCCAGCAGCTTAAGGAGTACCAATCAGCCCCAGCATTTT	CASSLRSTNQPQHF
once	TRBJ1-2	TRBV28	NA	TGTGCCAGCAGACTACCCCAAGGAGAAAACTATGGCTACACCTTC	CASRLPQGENYGYTF
NA	TRBJ1-4	TRBV6-6	NA	TGTGCCAGCAGTTATGGCAGGGTGGGCGAAAAACTGTTTTTT	CASSYGRVGEKLFF
NA	TRBJ1-2	TRBV30	NA	TGTGCCTGGAGTAGAACGCCGGTGTCTAACTATGGCTACACCTTC	CAWSRTPVSNYGYTF
NA	TRBJ1-6	TRBV4-2	TRBD1	TGTGCCAGCAGCCTAGGGACAGGGGGTATTGCCTATAATTCACCCCTCCACTTT	CASSLGTGGIAYNSPLHF
NA	TRBJ2-5	TRBV7-2	NA	TGTGCCAGCAGCGATTCAGGGTGGCAAGAGACCCAGTACTTC	CASSDSGWQETQYF
NA	TRBJ2-5	TRBV27	NA	TGTGCCAGCAGGAGCGGTAGGGCCTACTCGGCCCAGTACTTC	CASRSGRAYSAQYF
NA	TRBJ2-2	TRBV5-1	TRBD2	TGCGCCAGCAGCTTGGATAACAGAACGGGGGGAAGCACCGGGGAGCTGTTTTTT	CASSLDNRTGGSTGELFF
NA	TRBJ2-7	TRBV4-3	NA	TGCGCCAGCAGCCAAACCTCCTTCGGGACATCCTCATACGAGCAGTACTTC	CASSQTSFGTSSYEQYF
NA	TRBJ2-3	TRBV10-3	TRBD2	TGTGCCTCGGCGGGGGACACAGATACGCAGTATTTT	CASAGDTDTQYF
NA	TRBJ1-4	TRBV5-1	TRBD1	TGCGCCAGCAGCTTGGAGGGACAGGGCAGTGCAACTAATGAAAAACTGTTTTTT	CASSLEGQGSATNEKLFF
NA	TRBJ2-2	TRBV5-1	NA	TGCGCCAGCAGCCCTGAGACAGGCGTCCCCGGGGAGCTGTTTTTT	CASSPETGVPGELFF
few	TRBJ1-2	TRBV5-6	TRBD1	TGTGCCAGCAGCGGGGGACAGGGAGTGCCCTATGGCTACACCTTC	CASSGGQGVPYGYTF
NA	TRBJ1-2	TRBV6-2/TRBV6-3	NA	TGTGCCAGCAGTTTTGCCAGGTCGGATGGCTACACCTTC	CASSFARSDGYTF
NA	TRBJ2-7	TRBV28	NA	TGTGCCAGCAGCCGGGGGGACAGGTTCTCCTACGAGCAGTACTTC	CASSRGDRFSYEQYF
NA	TRBJ2-5	TRBV24-1	TRBD2	TGTGCCACCAGTGAGCGACTAGCGGGAGGAAGGGAGACCCAGTACTTC	CATSERLAGGRETQYF
NA	TRBJ2-7	TRBV11-1	NA	TGTGCCAGCAGCTTAGGCGGCGGGTACCACTCCTACGAGCAGTACTTC	CASSLGGGYHSYEQYF
NA	TRBJ2-7	TRBV6-2/TRBV6-3	TRBD2	TGTGCCAGCAGTTACCCGGGACTAGCAGCCCCCTACGAGCAGTACTTC	CASSYPGLAAPYEQYF
NA	TRBJ1-4	TRBV7-9	TRBD1	TGTGCCAGCAACCTCGGGACAGGGCGTGAAAAACTGTTTTTT	CASNLGTGREKLFF
once	TRBJ2-7	TRBV11-2	NA	TGTGCCAGCAGCTTAGATTCGTCGGTAGTCTACGAGCAGTACTTC	CASSLDSSVVYEQYF
NA	TRBJ1-4	TRBV7-2	NA	TGTGCCAGCAGCGCCACCTCCGGAAAACTGTTTTTT	CASSATSGKLFF
NA	TRBJ1-4	TRBV5-1	TRBD1	TGCGCCAGCAGCTTGGAAGGGGGCAGGGAAAAACTGTTTTTT	CASSLEGGREKLFF
NA	TRBJ1-4	TRBV29-1	TRBD1	TGCAGCGTTGGGGACAGGGTGGATGAAAAACTGTTTTTT	CSVGDRVDEKLFF
few	TRBJ1-2	TRBV10-3	NA	TGTGCCATCAGTGAGTCTAGGGGTGGCTACACCTTC	CAISESRGGYTF
NA	TRBJ1-3	TRBV7-2	NA	TGTGCCAGCAGCCCACAGGGCCCCTCTGGAAACACCATATATTTT	CASSPQGPSGNTIYF
NA	TRBJ1-5	TRBV6-2/TRBV6-3	NA	TGTGCCAGCAGTTACTCGAAACAGGGCCGGGGATATAGCAATCAGCCCCAGCATTTT	CASSYSKQGRGYSNQPQHF
NA	TRBJ2-1	TRBV30	TRBD2	TGTGCCTGTAGCGGGGGCCCCTACAATGAGCAGTTCTTC	CACSGGPYNEQFF
NA	TRBJ2-1	TRBV9	TRBD2	TGTGCCAGCAGCGAGGGACTAGAACCGTATGAGCAGTTCTTC	CASSEGLEPYEQFF
NA	TRBJ2-1	TRBV15	NA	TGTGCCACCAGACTAGCCAATGACAATGAGCAGTTCTTC	CATRLANDNEQFF
NA	TRBJ2-7	TRBV29-1	NA	TGCAGCGTTGTAGTTAGGACAAGACTGTACGAGCAGTACTTC	CSVVVRTRLYEQYF